These 18 T cell receptor beta chains were sequenced from one sample in a study of human T cells and chemical hapten exposure. Time point here: patch test 1, 2 weeks after DPC sensitization. Sample treatment: therapeutic diphenylcyclopropenone sensitization with weekly scalp DPC. TCRdb redid the calling of the RACE reads with MiXCR, one entry per CDR3 protein. The table records 180,000 or so distinct CDR3 sequences, roughly 14% of them present only once. This specimen consisted of whole blood, obtained in connection with sensitization to the hapten diphenylcyclopropenone (DPC). The source of these receptors is a woman aged 30 to 39 with alopecia areata. Some clones in this sample may be carry-over from other donors' samples.

The sample holds a few counts of this clonotype. The V and J genes are TRBV29-1 and TRBJ1-1; maybe TRBD1 (5 bases). V gave up 5 bases and J gave up 0 bases, with 10 bases separating them. Germline CDR1 and CDR2: SQVTM and ANQGSEA. This CDR3 region has 13 residues. The CDR3: CSVQGAMNTEAFF. The CDR3 DNA is TGCAGCGTTCAAGGGGCCATGAACACTGAAGCTTTCTTT.

The sample holds many counts of this clonotype. The chain links TRBV29-1 to TRBJ1-5, with TRBD1 identical over 7 bases. CDR1 SQVTM and CDR2 ANQGSEA come from the germline V gene. The CDR3 is 12 residues long. The J segment lost 4 bases and the V segment lost 4 bases, leaving 1 base of the junction unmatched. In DNA, the CDR3 is TGCAGCGTTGGGGGACAGAATCAGCCCCAGCATTTT. Translating gives CSVGGQNQPQHF.

This clonotype was detected a few times. The chain links TRBV20-1 to TRBJ2-7; D is unclear. V lost 1 base, J lost 0 bases, and 10 bases lay in between. This CDR3 contains 14 residues. The germline CDR1 and CDR2 sequences are DFQATT and SNEGSKA (reference sequence). The CDR3 region has the DNA TGCAGTGCTAGAGTTAGGGCCCGCTCCTACGAGCAGTACTTC. Encoded protein: CSARVRARSYEQYF.

The gene calls are TRBV9 and TRBJ2-1; D could derive from TRBD1 or TRBD2 (5 bases each). The V end lost 3 bases, the J end lost 5 bases, and 15 bases lay between the germline ends. Germline V gene lookup returns CDR1 SGDLS and CDR2 YYNGEE. The CDR3 totals 15 residues. CDR3 nucleotide sequence: TGTGCCAGCAGCGCGGGACGCCGGCCCCACAATGAGCAGTTCTTC. Protein product: CASSAGRRPHNEQFF.

In this sample, this clonotype turned up many times. The chain combines TRBV29-1 with TRBJ1-2, with TRBD1 as a possible D gene (5 bases). The length of the CDR3 is 13 residues. Germline V gene lookup returns CDR1 SQVTM and CDR2 ANQGSEA. The germline V and J ends were trimmed by 1 base and 4 bases, with 10 bases remaining between them. CDR3 DNA sequence: TGCAGCGTTGAAGTGGGGACCCTCTATGGCTACACCTTC. Protein sequence: CSVEVGTLYGYTF.

The V gene is TRBV5-1, the J gene TRBJ2-3; the match to TRBD2 covers 9 bases. After removal of 0 bases from V and 4 bases from J, the junction contained 6 bases not matched to a gene. CDR1 and CDR2 from the germline V gene are SGHRS and YFSETQ. The CDR3 extends over 16 amino acids. The DNA for the CDR3 is TGCGCCAGCAGCTTGGACAGCGGGGGGCCCCCAGATACGCAGTATTTT. It specifies CASSLDSGGPPDTQYF.

The chain employs TRBV12-3 or TRBV12-4 and TRBJ2-4, with 7 positions matching TRBD1. Unmatched junction bases numbered 17, after V lost 6 bases and J lost 9 bases. The CDR3 is 16 residues long. The CDR3 coding sequence is TGTGCCAGCAGCCCCCCCGGGACAGTGGTTAGGGGCATTCAGTACTTC. Protein: CASSPPGTVVRGIQYF.

This clonotype was counted only a few times. The CDR3 sequence: CASSRDRVDNEQFF. The CDR3 region has the DNA TGTGCCAGCTCGAGGGACAGGGTCGACAATGAGCAGTTCTTC. The chain combines TRBV18 with TRBJ2-1, with 9 bases identical to TRBD1. This CDR3 has 14 residues. J gave up 5 bases and V 6 bases, and 5 bases lay outside the gene matches. Germline V gives CDR1 KGHSH, CDR2 LQKENI.

This clonotype came up a few times. The chain joins TRBV5-1 to TRBJ1-1; 11 nucleotides agree with TRBD1. CDR3 size: 16 residues. The germline V gene encodes CDR1 SGHRS and CDR2 YFSETQ. J was trimmed by 7 bases and V by 2 bases; bases with no gene match: 10. CDR3 amino acids: CASSFAGQGAGIEAFF. CDR3 coding DNA: TGCGCCAGCAGCTTTGCCGGACAGGGGGCAGGAATTGAAGCTTTCTTT.

This clonotype was seen many times. The junction shows a germline mismatch at one end, possibly a read error. The rearrangement links TRBV18 to TRBJ1-4; 7 bases map to TRBD1. The CDR3 has 14 amino acids. Per germline, CDR1 KGHSH and CDR2 LQKENI. The CDR3, as DNA: TGTGCCAGCTCCCCACAGGGGTACACTGAAAAACTGTTTTTT. Translated: CASSPQGYTEKLFF.

This clonotype has just a few counts. The rearrangement joins TRBV19 to TRBJ1-2, with 7 bases matching TRBD1. Germline-derived CDR1 and CDR2 are LNHDA and SQIVND (reference sequence). The CDR3 is made up of 15 amino acids. The trim removed 7 bases at V and 0 bases at J, leaving 8 bases unmatched. CDR3 sequence (DNA): TGTGCCAGTATCGCAACAGGGGTAACTAACTATGGCTACACCTTC. As protein: CASIATGVTNYGYTF.

The table lists this clonotype with a few counts. The chain couples TRBV9 to TRBJ2-7; D gene uncertain. The CDR3 contains 15 residues. Germline V CDR1 and CDR2: SGDLS, YYNGEE. Trimming pared 0 bases from V and 0 bases from J, leaving 10 bases between. The CDR3 region is CASSVASASSYEQYF. Written as DNA, the CDR3 is TGTGCCAGCAGCGTAGCGTCGGCTAGCTCCTACGAGCAGTACTTC.

This clonotype was found a few times. The chain is built from TRBV4-3 and TRBJ2-3, with D perhaps given as TRBD1 or TRBD2 (5 bases each). V was pared by 2 bases and J by 0 bases, with 15 bases between. Germline lookup yields CDR1 LGHNA and CDR2 YSLEER. This CDR3 comprises 17 residues. CDR3 amino acids: CASSQRPGRSSTDTQYF. The CDR3 nucleotides read TGCGCCAGCAGCCAACGACCGGGACGTAGTAGCACAGATACGCAGTATTTT.

The CDR3 is CASSLRGGGLADTQYF. CDR3 in DNA: TGTGCCAGCAGCCTTCGTGGAGGGGGCTTAGCAGATACGCAGTATTTT. The V and J genes are TRBV6-2 or TRBV6-3 and TRBJ2-3, with D possibly TRBD1 on 7 matching bases. This CDR3 region has 16 residues. The germline V gene encodes CDR1 MNHEY and CDR2 SVGEGT. Trimming cost V 6 bases and J 4 bases, with 20 bases left between them.

The chain uses TRBV7-9 and TRBJ1-5; D not certain. Trimming removed 1 base from V and 4 bases from J, with 5 bases in between. The germline V gene has CDR1 SEHNR and CDR2 FQNEAQ (reference sequence). The CDR3 is 13 amino acids. Here the CDR3 DNA reads TGTGCCAGCAGCTTAGGGGTTAATCAGCCCCAGCATTTT. Translation: CASSLGVNQPQHF.

This clonotype was detected many times. The chain carries TRBV2 and TRBJ1-5, with a tentative D call TRBD1 (5 bases). CDR3 length equals 14 residues. Germline values: CDR1 SNHLY, CDR2 FYNNEI. The ends were cut back, 4 bases at V and 4 bases at J, with 11 bases in the middle. The CDR3 region is CASSGLTANQPQHF. In DNA, the CDR3 is TGTGCCAGCAGTGGATTGACAGCGAATCAGCCCCAGCATTTT.

This clonotype was recorded many times. This chain connects TRBV7-2 to TRBJ1-5, with no clear D. V dropped 3 bases and J dropped 0 bases, with 3 bases sitting between them. The V gene's germline CDR1 is SGHTA and CDR2 FQGNSA. The CDR3 extends over 13 amino acids. Here the CDR3 reads CASSLFSNQPQHF. CDR3 nucleotides: TGTGCCAGCAGCTTGTTTAGCAATCAGCCCCAGCATTTT.

There are a few counts of this clonotype. CDR3 protein: CASSSHTGLSGYTF. CDR3 nucleotide sequence: TGTGCCAGCAGCTCCCATACAGGGCTGAGTGGCTACACCTTC. This chain joins TRBV7-9 and TRBJ1-2, with a tentative D call TRBD1 (6 bases). Germline V lookup: CDR1 SEHNR, CDR2 FQNEAQ (reference sequence). The CDR3 contains 14 residues. V lost 4 bases and J 7 bases, leaving 16 bases between the germline ends.